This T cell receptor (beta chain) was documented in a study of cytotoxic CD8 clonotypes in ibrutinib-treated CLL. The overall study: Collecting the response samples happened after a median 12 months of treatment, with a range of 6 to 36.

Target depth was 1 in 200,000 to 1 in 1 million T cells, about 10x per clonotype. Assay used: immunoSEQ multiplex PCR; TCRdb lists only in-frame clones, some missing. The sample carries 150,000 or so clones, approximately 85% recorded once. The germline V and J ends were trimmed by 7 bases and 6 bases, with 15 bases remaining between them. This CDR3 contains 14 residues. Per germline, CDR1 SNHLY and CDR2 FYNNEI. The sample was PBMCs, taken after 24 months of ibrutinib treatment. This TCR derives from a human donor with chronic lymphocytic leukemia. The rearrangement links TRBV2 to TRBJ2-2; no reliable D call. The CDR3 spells CASTKTQQPGELFF. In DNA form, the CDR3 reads TGTGCCAGCACCAAGACCCAACAGCCCGGGGAGCTGTTTTTT.